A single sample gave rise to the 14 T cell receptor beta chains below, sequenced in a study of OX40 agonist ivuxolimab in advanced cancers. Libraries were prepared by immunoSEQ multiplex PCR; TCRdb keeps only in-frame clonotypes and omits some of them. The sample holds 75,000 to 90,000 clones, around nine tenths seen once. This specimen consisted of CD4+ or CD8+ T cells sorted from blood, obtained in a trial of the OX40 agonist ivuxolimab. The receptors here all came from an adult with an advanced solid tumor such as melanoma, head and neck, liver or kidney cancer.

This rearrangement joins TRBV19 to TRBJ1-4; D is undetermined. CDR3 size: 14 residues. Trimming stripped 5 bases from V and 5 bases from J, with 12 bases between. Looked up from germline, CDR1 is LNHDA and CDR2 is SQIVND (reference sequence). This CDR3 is CASSLGRRNEKLFF. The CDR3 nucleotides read TGTGCCAGTAGTCTCGGGCGAAGAAATGAAAAACTGTTTTTT.

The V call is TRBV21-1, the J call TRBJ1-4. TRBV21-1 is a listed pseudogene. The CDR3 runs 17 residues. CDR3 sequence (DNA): TGTGCCAGCAGCAAATTTCGGGACCGGGAGTATAATGAAAAACTGTTTTTT. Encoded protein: CASSKFRDREYNEKLFF.

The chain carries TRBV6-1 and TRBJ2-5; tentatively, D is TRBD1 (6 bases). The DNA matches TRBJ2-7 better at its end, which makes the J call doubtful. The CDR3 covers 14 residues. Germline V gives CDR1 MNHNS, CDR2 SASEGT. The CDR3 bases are TGTGCCAGCATGGCAAGGGGGTTTCGAAACGAGCAGTACTTC. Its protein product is CASMARGFRNEQYF.

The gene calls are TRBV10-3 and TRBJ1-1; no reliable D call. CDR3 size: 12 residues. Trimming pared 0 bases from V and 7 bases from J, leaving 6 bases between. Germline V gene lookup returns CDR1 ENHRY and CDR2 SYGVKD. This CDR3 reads CAISESADEAFF. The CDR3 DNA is TGTGCCATCAGTGAGTCCGCCGATGAAGCTTTCTTT.

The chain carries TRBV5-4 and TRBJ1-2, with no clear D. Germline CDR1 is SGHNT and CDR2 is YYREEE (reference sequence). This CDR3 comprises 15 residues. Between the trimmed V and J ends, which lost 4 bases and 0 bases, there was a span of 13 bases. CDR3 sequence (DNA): TGTGCCAGCAGCCCCCCGTGGGTCACTAACTATGGCTACACCTTC. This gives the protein CASSPPWVTNYGYTF.

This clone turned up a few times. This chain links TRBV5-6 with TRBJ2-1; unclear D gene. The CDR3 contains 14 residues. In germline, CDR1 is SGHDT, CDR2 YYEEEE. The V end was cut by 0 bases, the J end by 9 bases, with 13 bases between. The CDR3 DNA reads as TGTGCCAGCAGCTTGGGGGCAAGCGACCGTGAGCAGTTCTTC. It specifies CASSLGASDREQFF.

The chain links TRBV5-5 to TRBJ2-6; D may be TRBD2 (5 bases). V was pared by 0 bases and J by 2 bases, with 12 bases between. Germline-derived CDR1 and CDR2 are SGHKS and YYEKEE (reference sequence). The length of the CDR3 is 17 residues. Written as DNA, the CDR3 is TGTGCCAGCAGCTTGGACTTACGGGGAACTGGGGCCAACGTCCTGACTTTC. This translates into CASSLDLRGTGANVLTF.

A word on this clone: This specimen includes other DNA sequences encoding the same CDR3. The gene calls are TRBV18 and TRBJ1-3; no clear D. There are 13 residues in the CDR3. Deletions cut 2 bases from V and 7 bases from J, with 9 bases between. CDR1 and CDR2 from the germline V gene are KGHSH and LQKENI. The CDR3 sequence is CASSPSDSNTIYF. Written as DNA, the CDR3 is TGTGCCAGCTCACCAAGCGATTCCAACACCATATATTTT.

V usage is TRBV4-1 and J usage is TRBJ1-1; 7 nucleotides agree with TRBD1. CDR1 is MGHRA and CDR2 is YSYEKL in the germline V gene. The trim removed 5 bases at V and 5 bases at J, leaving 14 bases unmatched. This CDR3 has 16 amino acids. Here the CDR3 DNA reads TGCGCCAGCAGCTTCAAACCGGACAGGAGGGGGACTGAAGCTTTCTTT. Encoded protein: CASSFKPDRRGTEAFF.

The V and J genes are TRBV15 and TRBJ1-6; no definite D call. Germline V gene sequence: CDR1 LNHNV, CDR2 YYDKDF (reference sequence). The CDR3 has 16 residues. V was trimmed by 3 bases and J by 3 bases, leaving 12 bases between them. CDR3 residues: CATSSIRRGYNSPLHF. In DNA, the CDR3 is TGTGCCACCAGCAGTATTAGACGGGGCTATAATTCACCCCTCCACTTT.

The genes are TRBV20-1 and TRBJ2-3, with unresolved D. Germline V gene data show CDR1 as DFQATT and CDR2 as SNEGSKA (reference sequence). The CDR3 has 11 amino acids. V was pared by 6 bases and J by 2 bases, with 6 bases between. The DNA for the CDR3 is TGCAGTGCAAGGTACACAGATACGCAGTATTTT. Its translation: CSARYTDTQYF.

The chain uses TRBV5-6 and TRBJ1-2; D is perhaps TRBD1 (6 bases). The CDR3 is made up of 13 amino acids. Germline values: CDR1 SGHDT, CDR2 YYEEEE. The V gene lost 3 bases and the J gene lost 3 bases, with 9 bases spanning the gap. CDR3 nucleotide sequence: TGTGCCAGCAGCTCCACAGGGTACTATGGCTACACCTTC. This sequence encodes CASSSTGYYGYTF.

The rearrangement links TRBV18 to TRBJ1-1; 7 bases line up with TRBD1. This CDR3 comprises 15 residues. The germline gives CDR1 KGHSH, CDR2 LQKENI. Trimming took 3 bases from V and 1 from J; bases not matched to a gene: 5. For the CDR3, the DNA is TGTGCCAGCTCACCTATAGGACAGGCGAACACTGAAGCTTTCTTT. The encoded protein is CASSPIGQANTEAFF.

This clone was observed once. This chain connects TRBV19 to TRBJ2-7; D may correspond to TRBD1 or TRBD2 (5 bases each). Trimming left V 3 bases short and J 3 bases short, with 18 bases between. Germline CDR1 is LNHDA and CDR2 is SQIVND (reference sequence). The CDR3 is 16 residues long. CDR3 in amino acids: CASSISGNGAYYEQYF. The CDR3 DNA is TGTGCCAGTAGTATCTCGGGCAACGGGGCCTACTACGAGCAGTACTTC.